This TCR beta chain appears in the sequencing data of a study of monozygotic twins with inflammatory bowel disease. Study findings and constraints: IBD patients exhibited fewer clonotypes shared with other individuals than healthy twins, particularly with disease activity.

CDR3 length: 12 amino acids. The germline V gene has CDR1 MDHEN and CDR2 SYDVKM. For each CDR3 protein, TCRdb gives one entry from its re-call of the 5' RACE reads, without DNA. The listing contains a few hundred thousand distinct CDR3 sequences. Regarding this clonotype: Its antigen remains unknown.

The chain is built from TRBV28 and TRBJ1-1. The receptor's source is a human donor with ulcerative colitis or Crohn's disease, or a healthy co-twin of an affected twin (not recorded which). The sample was blood. CDR3 sequence: CASRFTQGEAFF.